What follows are 27 T cell receptor beta chains derived from one specimen sequenced in a study of cytomegalovirus exposure and HLA in healthy donors. Using immunoSEQ multiplex PCR, the repertoire was profiled, and TCRdb retains in-frame clones only, with some absent. The data contain fewer than 250,000 clones, roughly 80% of them singletons. The specimen was PBMCs. The receptors stem from a woman under 30 in good health and CMV-seronegative.

The genes are TRBV7-9 and TRBJ1-1, with 8 bases that match TRBD1. V gave up 5 bases and J gave up 8 bases; unmatched junction bases: 7. Germline V gene lookup returns CDR1 SEHNR and CDR2 FQNEAQ (reference sequence). CDR3 length: 13 residues. The CDR3 bases are TGTGCCAGCAGCGGAAGGACAGGGAAGGAAGCTTTCTTT. This sequence encodes CASSGRTGKEAFF.

The rearrangement joins TRBV9 to TRBJ1-4; the D is unclear. The ends were cut back, 4 bases at V and 10 bases at J, with 11 bases in the middle. CDR3 length equals 12 residues. Germline V gene sequence: CDR1 SGDLS, CDR2 YYNGEE. The CDR3 sequence is CASSTDGRKLFF. The DNA of the CDR3 is TGTGCCAGCAGCACCGACGGTCGAAAACTGTTTTTT.

This clone was observed a handful of times. The chain joins TRBV12-5 to TRBJ2-7; D is perhaps TRBD1 (5 bases). V shed 6 bases and J shed 5 bases, with 17 bases lying between them. CDR3 length equals 14 residues. Germline CDR1 reads LGHNT; CDR2 reads FRNRAP. Here the CDR3 reads CASGRQHSRNEQYF. DNA for the CDR3: TGTGCTAGTGGCCGACAGCATTCTCGAAACGAGCAGTACTTC.

The rearrangement uses TRBV29-1 and TRBJ2-2; D is unclear. Germline lookup yields CDR1 SQVTM and CDR2 ANQGSEA. V was shortened by 4 bases and J by 0 bases, with 6 bases between the two germline ends. This CDR3 is built from 13 residues. CDR3 in amino acids: CSVVDPNTGELFF. CDR3 sequence (DNA): TGCAGCGTTGTGGACCCGAACACCGGGGAGCTGTTTTTT.

The chain links TRBV2 to TRBJ2-1; 9 nucleotides agree with TRBD2. This CDR3 spans 15 amino acids. V lost 3 bases to trimming and J lost 5 bases; unmatched junction nucleotides: 5. CDR1 and CDR2 (germline): SNHLY, FYNNEI. The CDR3 is CASSDGRGGHNEQFF. The CDR3 region has the DNA TGTGCCAGCAGTGATGGGCGGGGGGGGCACAATGAGCAGTTCTTC.

The chain employs TRBV6-5 and TRBJ1-5; 7 positions agree with TRBD1. The CDR3 contains 15 residues. The trim removed 5 bases at V and 5 bases at J, leaving 9 bases unmatched. Germline values: CDR1 MNHEY, CDR2 SVGAGI. CDR3 in amino acids: CASSGPYRGHQPQHF. The CDR3 DNA reads as TGTGCCAGCAGTGGCCCATACAGGGGCCATCAGCCCCAGCATTTT.

CDR3 sequence reads: CASEGGVGQPQHF. The CDR3 region has the DNA TGTGCCAGCGAGGGGGGGGTAGGACAGCCCCAGCATTTT. The chain combines TRBV2 with TRBJ1-5; D might be TRBD1 (6 bases). Germline loops: CDR1 SNHLY, CDR2 FYNNEI. This CDR3 has 13 residues. Trimming stripped 8 bases from V and 7 bases from J, with 15 bases between.

This clone was seen a handful of times. The chain joins TRBV27 to TRBJ1-2, with D perhaps TRBD1 (5 bases). The V end lost 4 bases, the J end lost 4 bases, and 10 bases lay between the germline ends. The V gene's germline CDR1 is MNHEY and CDR2 SMNVEV (reference sequence). The CDR3 spans 13 residues. CDR3 in DNA: TGTGCCAGCAGTTCCGACAGCTTCTATGGCTACACCTTC. Translation: CASSSDSFYGYTF.

As concerns this clone: This sample includes further DNA sequences coding for the same CDR3. The chain is built from TRBV29-1 and TRBJ1-1, with TRBD1 matching over 7 bases. Per germline, CDR1 SQVTM and CDR2 ANQGSEA. Trimming took 5 bases from V and 8 from J; bases not matched to a gene: 5. The CDR3 has 11 amino acids. Written as DNA, the CDR3 is TGCAGCGTTAGACAGGGAGCCGAAGCTTTCTTT. This encodes CSVRQGAEAFF. Filled out from reference TRBV29-1 and TRBJ1-1, the complete variable domain reads SAVISQKPSRDICQRGTSLTIQCQVDSQVTMMFWYRQQPGQSLTLIATANQGSEATYESGFVIDKFPISRPNLTFSTLTVSNMSPEDSSIYLCSVRQGAEAFFGQGTRLTVV.

In DNA, the CDR3 is TGCGCCACCCGTACCACGGTCACTGGGTACGAGCAGTACTTC. It codes for CATRTTVTGYEQYF. This chain uses TRBV5-1 with TRBJ2-7; D is unclear. This CDR3 is built from 14 residues. Trimming shortened V by 9 bases and J by 4 bases, and 20 bases separated the two germline ends. Germline V gives CDR1 SGHRS, CDR2 YFSETQ.

The rearrangement uses TRBV27 and TRBJ2-3; 10 nucleotides agree with TRBD1. CDR3 length equals 15 residues. Germline CDR1 and CDR2: MNHEY and SMNVEV (reference sequence). V was pared by 0 bases and J by 4 bases, with 1 base of the junction left unmatched. CDR3 loop: CASSLSGTGADTQYF. The DNA of the CDR3 is TGTGCCAGCAGTTTATCGGGGACAGGGGCAGATACGCAGTATTTT.

The chain has TRBV6-6 and TRBJ2-7, with 7 bases aligning to TRBD1. Germline CDR1 MNHNY, CDR2 SVGAGI (reference sequence). J was trimmed by 5 bases and V by 6 bases; bases with no gene match: 7. The CDR3 runs 13 residues. The CDR3 here is CASSGTASDEQYF. The CDR3 DNA reads TGTGCCAGCAGCGGGACAGCCTCTGACGAGCAGTACTTC.

The J gene is TRBJ2-2, the V gene TRBV6-1; 7 bases match TRBD2. Per the germline V gene, CDR1 is MNHNS and CDR2 is SASEGT. The CDR3 runs to 15 residues. J gave up 4 bases and V 6 bases, and 8 bases lay outside the gene matches. CDR3 sequence (DNA): TGTGCCAGCAGACTACTAGCGCCAAGCACCGGGGAGCTGTTTTTT. This codes for CASRLLAPSTGELFF.

Written as DNA, the CDR3 is TGTGCCAGCAGTTTATCTTCTGGGAGTCCCTACAATGAGCAGTTCTTC. Protein sequence: CASSLSSGSPYNEQFF. This chain uses TRBV27 with TRBJ2-1; TRBD2 might be the D (5 bases). Germline CDR1 and CDR2: MNHEY and SMNVEV (reference sequence). CDR3 length equals 16 residues. The V end lost 0 bases, the J end lost 2 bases, and 11 bases lay between the germline ends.

The V and J genes are TRBV18 and TRBJ1-1; D perhaps matches TRBD1 (6 bases). Trimming removed 6 bases from V and 3 bases from J, with 11 bases in between. CDR3 length: 13 residues. Germline-derived CDR1 and CDR2 are KGHSH and LQKENI. In nucleotides, the CDR3 is TGTGCCAGCTCGGACAGTGGGTACACTGAAGCTTTCTTT. It is translated as CASSDSGYTEAFF.

The chain employs TRBV29-1 and TRBJ2-7; D unclear. This CDR3 has 12 amino acids. CDR1 and CDR2 from the germline V gene are SQVTM and ANQGSEA. Trimming pared 7 bases from V and 1 base from J, leaving 11 bases between. The CDR3 DNA follows: TGCAGCGGTGCGACAACTTCCTACGAGCAGTACTTC. Translated: CSGATTSYEQYF.

CDR3 amino acids: CANWPGQGGQPQHF. The CDR3 DNA sequence: TGTGCCAACTGGCCCGGGCAGGGCGGTCAGCCCCAGCATTTT. This chain connects TRBV10-3 to TRBJ1-5, with D perhaps matching TRBD1 (5 bases). V lost 10 bases and J lost 6, with 19 bases in between. This CDR3 region has 14 residues. Germline V CDR1 and CDR2: ENHRY, SYGVKD.

The chain couples TRBV6-5 to TRBJ1-2, with D possibly being TRBD1 (5 bases). This CDR3 comprises 14 residues. In germline, CDR1 is MNHEY, CDR2 SVGAGI. V lost 0 bases and J lost 6, with 11 bases in between. The CDR3 sequence is CASSYSRGGNGYTF. The CDR3 nucleotides read TGTGCCAGCAGTTACTCCCGCGGGGGGAATGGCTACACCTTC.

The gene calls are TRBV6-5 and TRBJ2-6; tentatively, D is TRBD1 (5 bases). This CDR3 comprises 15 residues. From germline, CDR1 is MNHEY and CDR2 SVGAGI. V lost 6 bases and J 0 bases, leaving 9 bases between the germline ends. The DNA of the CDR3 is TGTGCCAGCAGCCGACAGAGCTCTGGGGCCAACGTCCTGACTTTC. Protein sequence: CASSRQSSGANVLTF.

The V gene is TRBV6-5, the J gene TRBJ1-3, with 7 bases fitting TRBD1. Germline CDR1 and CDR2: MNHEY and SVGAGI. After removal of 2 bases from V and 4 bases from J, the junction contained 5 bases not matched to a gene. CDR3 length: 15 residues. CDR3 region: CASSYRGLRGNTIYF. The CDR3 nucleotides read TGTGCCAGCAGTTACAGGGGGCTAAGGGGAAACACCATATATTTT.

This rearrangement joins TRBV29-1 to TRBJ1-1, with a tentative D call TRBD1 (5 bases). CDR3 length equals 13 residues. In germline, CDR1 is SQVTM, CDR2 ANQGSEA. Between the trimmed V and J ends, which lost 6 bases and 4 bases, there was a span of 15 bases. The CDR3 loop reads CSVAAGPGTEAFF. The CDR3 DNA is TGCAGCGTGGCCGCAGGGCCGGGCACTGAAGCTTTCTTT.

V gene TRBV5-1 combines with J gene TRBJ2-7, with TRBD1 matching 9 bases. CDR1 is SGHRS and CDR2 is YFSETQ in the germline V gene. The ends lost 2 bases at V and 4 bases at J; junction bases unmatched: 7. This CDR3 region has 15 residues. The CDR3 sequence: CASSFAGQGPYEQYF. The CDR3 region has the DNA TGCGCCAGCAGCTTTGCGGGACAGGGTCCATACGAGCAGTACTTC.

The chain recombines TRBV2 with TRBJ2-1, with 8 nucleotides matching TRBD2. The CDR3 is 16 residues long. The V gene's germline CDR1 is SNHLY and CDR2 FYNNEI. The V gene end was trimmed by 0 bases and the J gene end by 7 bases; junction bases not matched to a gene: 8. In DNA, the CDR3 is TGTGCCAGCAGTGAAGCCTCGGGACTAGTCAAGAATGAGCAGTTCTTC. As protein: CASSEASGLVKNEQFF.

This sequence joins TRBV5-1 and TRBJ1-1; TRBD1 aligns across 9 bases. The CDR3 length is 15 residues. The V segment lost 3 bases and the J segment 1 base; nucleotides outside the gene matches: 4. Germline CDR1 reads SGHRS; CDR2 reads YFSETQ. This CDR3 is CASSSLQGANTEAFF. As DNA, the CDR3 is TGCGCCAGCAGCTCATTACAGGGGGCGAACACTGAAGCTTTCTTT.

The chain uses TRBV2 and TRBJ1-5, with D perhaps TRBD1 (5 bases). Trimming removed 3 bases from V and 5 bases from J, with 14 bases in between. This CDR3 is built from 15 residues. Germline CDR1 is SNHLY and CDR2 is FYNNEI. CDR3 DNA: TGTGCCAGCAGTGACCGAGCAGGGCGGTATCAGCCCCAGCATTTT. Its protein is CASSDRAGRYQPQHF.

This clone was observed once. The chain is built from TRBV5-1 and TRBJ2-2; the D gene could be TRBD1 or TRBD2 (6 bases each). The CDR3 totals 18 residues. Trimming took 0 bases from V and 6 from J, leaving 21 bases between them. Germline V lookup: CDR1 SGHRS, CDR2 YFSETQ. The CDR3: CASSLEGFEGGGPGELFF. In nucleotides, the CDR3 is TGCGCCAGCAGCTTGGAAGGATTTGAAGGAGGGGGACCCGGGGAGCTGTTTTTT.

This chain joins TRBV9 and TRBJ1-5, with 10 nucleotides matching TRBD1. CDR1 and CDR2 (germline): SGDLS, YYNGEE. This CDR3 comprises 15 residues. V gave up 4 bases and J gave up 8 bases; unmatched junction bases: 9. This CDR3 is CASSSGTGASEPQHF. The DNA of the CDR3 is TGTGCCAGCAGCTCTGGGACAGGGGCGAGCGAGCCCCAGCATTTT.